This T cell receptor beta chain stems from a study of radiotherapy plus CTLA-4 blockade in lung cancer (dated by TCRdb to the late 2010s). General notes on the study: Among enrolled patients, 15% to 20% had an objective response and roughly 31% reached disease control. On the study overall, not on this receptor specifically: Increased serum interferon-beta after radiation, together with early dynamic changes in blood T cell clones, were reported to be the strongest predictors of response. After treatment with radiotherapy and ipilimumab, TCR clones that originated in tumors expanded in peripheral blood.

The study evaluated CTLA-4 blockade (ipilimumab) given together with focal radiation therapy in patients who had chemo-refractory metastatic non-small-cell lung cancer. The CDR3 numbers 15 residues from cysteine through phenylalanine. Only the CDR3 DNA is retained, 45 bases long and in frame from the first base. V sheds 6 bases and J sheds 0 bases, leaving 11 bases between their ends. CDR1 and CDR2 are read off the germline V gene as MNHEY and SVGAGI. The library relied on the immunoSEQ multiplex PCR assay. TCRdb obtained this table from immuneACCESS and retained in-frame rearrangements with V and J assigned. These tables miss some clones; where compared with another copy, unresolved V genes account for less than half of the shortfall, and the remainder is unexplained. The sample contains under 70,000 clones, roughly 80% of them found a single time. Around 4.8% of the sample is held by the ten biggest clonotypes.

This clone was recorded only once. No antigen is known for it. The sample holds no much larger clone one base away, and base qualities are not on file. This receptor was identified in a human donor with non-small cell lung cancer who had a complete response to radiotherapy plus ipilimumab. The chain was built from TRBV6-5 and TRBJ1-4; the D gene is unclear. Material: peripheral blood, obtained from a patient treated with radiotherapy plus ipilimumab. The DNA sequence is TGTGCCAGCAGCTTCTTGGGAGCAACTAATGAAAAACTGTTTTTT. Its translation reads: CASSFLGATNEKLFF.